This T cell receptor beta chain derives from a study of regulatory T cells in long-lasting Graves disease. Time point indicated: newly diagnosed GD, antithyroid drugs for less than 3 months. The TCR library was prepared using RNA isolated from PBMCs. It was American Thyroid Association guidelines that determined Graves' disease diagnosis. This clonotype was counted at least ten times. Per germline, CDR1 SGHTA and CDR2 FQGNSA. CDR3 length: 16 amino acids. V lost 7 bases, J lost 4 bases, and 12 bases stayed unmatched. According to the study, TCR beta libraries were built with iRepertoire HTBI primers and CDR3-region Arm-PCR. TCRdb analysed the multiplex PCR reads with MiXCR anew, one entry per CDR3 protein. The sample shows about 460,000 distinct CDR3 sequences, 12% to 15% of them seen only once. The sample also formed part of further work on T cells in Graves' hyperthyroidism and ophthalmopathy. That publication notes: Graves' hyperthyroidism showing no ophthalmopathy progression within 18 months was considered stable. RT-PCR in the first round (using the HTBI primer set) targeted the TCR CDR3.

This clonotype originated in a woman aged 50 to 65 with Graves disease. The sequences come from peripheral blood mononuclear cells (PBMCs), collected at new diagnosis, from a patient treated with antithyroid drugs. The V gene is TRBV7-2, the J gene TRBJ2-3; TRBD2 matches 9 bases. The CDR3 is CASILGAGGQADTQYF. CDR3 nucleotide sequence: TGTGCCAGCATCCTAGGGGCGGGAGGGCAGGCAGATACGCAGTATTTT. The variable domain in full, completed from reference TRBV7-2 and TRBJ2-3, reads GAGVSQSPSNKVTEKGKDVELRCDPISGHTALYWYRQSLGQGLEFLIYFQGNSAPDKSGLPSDRFSAERTGGSVSTLTIQRTQQEDSAVYLCASILGAGGQADTQYFGPGTRLTVL.